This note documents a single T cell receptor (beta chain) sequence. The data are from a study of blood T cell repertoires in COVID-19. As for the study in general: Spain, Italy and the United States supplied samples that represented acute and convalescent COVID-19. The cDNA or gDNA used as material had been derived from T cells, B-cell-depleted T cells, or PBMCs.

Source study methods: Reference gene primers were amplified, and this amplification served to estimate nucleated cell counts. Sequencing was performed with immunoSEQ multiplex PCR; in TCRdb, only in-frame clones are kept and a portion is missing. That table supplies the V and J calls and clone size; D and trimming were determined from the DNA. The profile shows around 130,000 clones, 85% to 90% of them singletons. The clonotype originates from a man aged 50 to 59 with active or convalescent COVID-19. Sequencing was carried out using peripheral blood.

CDR3 loop: CASSSGEKETQYF. In DNA form, the CDR3 reads TGTGCCAGCAGCTCGGGGGAAAAGGAGACCCAGTACTTC. This sequence joins TRBV9 and TRBJ2-5; D perhaps matches TRBD2 (6 bases). Germline lookup yields CDR1 SGDLS and CDR2 YYNGEE. CDR3 length: 13 residues. Trimming took off 4 bases at V and 5 bases at J, with 12 bases between the two ends. The full variable domain, in which reference TRBV9 and TRBJ2-5 provide the parts outside the CDR3, is DSGVTQTPKHLITATGQRVTLRCSPRSGDLSVYWYQQSLDQGLQFLIQYYNGEERAKGNILERFSAQQFPDLHSELNLSSLELGDSALYFCASSSGEKETQYFGPGTRLLVL.